This T cell receptor (beta chain) was identified during a study of blood T cells in healthy people across ages. The study isolated at least 7 million PBMCs from each sample. This CDR3 spans 14 amino acids. V lost 4 bases, J lost 2 bases, and 9 bases lay in between. Germline-derived CDR1 and CDR2 are SGHRS and YFSETQ. Regarding the study as a whole: In these data, TCR beta diversity tracked strongly with naive T cell percentage.

Remarks on this clonotype: Its target is not known.

A second PCR, run for about 7 to 11 cycles, used a sample-barcoded 5' primer plus a J-beta primer mix. TCRdb recomputed calls from the 5' RACE reads with MiXCR, one row per CDR3 protein. The sample carries 450,000 to 700,000 distinct CDR3 sequences, about 26% recorded once. The rearrangement joins TRBV5-1 to TRBJ2-2; no firm D call. Sequencing was carried out using blood. The TCR comes from a woman between 70 and 85 years old in good health. The CDR3 is CASSGSSNTGELFF. The CDR3 bases are TGCGCCAGCAGCGGCTCTAGTAACACCGGGGAGCTGTTTTTT.